Listed here is a single T cell receptor (beta chain). Its antigen is as yet unknown. The entry originates in a study of cytomegalovirus exposure and HLA in healthy donors. The CDR3 is 13 amino acids. Trimming stripped 3 bases from V and 3 bases from J, with 8 bases between. Germline V lookup: CDR1 SGHTA, CDR2 FQGTGA. Findings of the study overall: In vitro assays verified that a few CMV-associated chains recognized CMV antigens specifically. Accounts indicate the classifier identified cytomegalovirus status with strong specificity and sensitivity.

Method: immunoSEQ multiplex PCR; TCRdb's copy keeps in-frame clones and lacks some. Seen here are about 160,000 clones, about 90% observed once, and the top ten hold approximately 10%. The J gene is TRBJ1-1, the V gene TRBV7-3; D unresolved. Sequencing was performed on PBMCs. The TCR comes from a woman aged 18-29 years in good health and CMV-seropositive. CDR3 sequence (DNA): TGTGCCAGCAGCTTCCTCCGGGACACTGAAGCTTTCTTT. It translates to CASSFLRDTEAFF.